This TCR beta chain emerged from a study of T-cell reconstitution after alpha-beta-depleted transplantation in children. This clonotype was seen ten or more times. CDR1 is SGHRS and CDR2 is YFSETQ in the germline V gene. V was shortened by 1 base and J by 4 bases, with 9 bases between the two germline ends. The CDR3 extends over 14 amino acids. Unique molecular identifiers were incorporated during preparation of the TCRbeta library. TCRdb re-derived calls from the PCR reads in MiXCR, one entry per CDR3 protein. In the table there are 490,000 or so distinct CDR3 sequences, around 12% of which are singletons.

The rearrangement links TRBV5-1 to TRBJ2-1; D is undetermined. The input for sequencing was PBMCs from the stem cell graft donor, taken from the stem cell graft. This clonotype was sampled from a human donor who donated a stem cell graft to a child with combined immunodeficiency. The CDR3 nucleotides read TGCGCCAGCAGCTTGATTTCGGATTACAATGAGCAGTTCTTC. Its protein is CASSLISDYNEQFF.